One TCR beta chain is described in this entry. These data belong to a study of beta chain features in type 1 diabetes. Expressed TCRB transcripts were sequenced because the entire RNA isolate underwent reverse transcription. Some clones are missing from TCRdb's copy, which holds only in-frame ones; the method was immunoSEQ multiplex PCR. Counted here are about 620,000 clones, less than 20% occurring once; the ten biggest clones make up about 0.097%. Trimming shortened V by 2 bases and J by 5 bases, and 12 bases separated the two germline ends. The CDR3 runs 14 residues. CDR1 is SGHTA, CDR2 FQGNSA, per germline.

The chain is built from TRBV7-2 and TRBJ1-2; D may be TRBD1 (6 bases). The sequence was obtained from a man younger than 35 in good health. Sequencing was done on a sample of naive CD4+ T cells from blood. The CDR3 reads CASSLNTGKYGYTF. In DNA form, the CDR3 reads TGTGCCAGCAGCTTAAACACAGGGAAGTATGGCTACACCTTC.